One sample yielded the 24 T cell receptor beta chains listed below, sequenced in a study of blood T cells in healthy people across ages. A second roughly 7 to 11 cycle PCR used barcoded and J-beta primers. TCRdb redid the calling of the 5' RACE reads with MiXCR, one entry per CDR3 protein. The sample comprises about 400,000 distinct CDR3 sequences, approximately 52% of which are singletons, and 45% to 60% rests with the top ten. Sequencing input: blood. Source of these receptors: a man in his sixties in good health.

J is TRBJ2-3 and V is TRBV7-2; perhaps TRBD1 as D (5 bases). This CDR3 contains 15 residues. V lost 5 bases and J lost 0, with 12 bases in between. The germline gives CDR1 SGHTA, CDR2 FQGNSA. The CDR3 region has the DNA TGTGCCAGCAGCCGCAGGGTGGGAAGCACAGATACGCAGTATTTT. Translation: CASSRRVGSTDTQYF.

This rearrangement joins TRBV7-6 to TRBJ2-7; 9 bases match TRBD1. The J segment lost 6 bases and the V segment lost 8 bases, leaving 5 bases of the junction unmatched. This CDR3 has 12 amino acids. Germline V lookup: CDR1 SGHVS, CDR2 FNYEAQ. CDR3 nucleotide sequence: TGTGCCAGCCGGGACAGGGTGGGCGAGCAGTACTTC. Its protein is CASRDRVGEQYF. Looking up the rest from reference TRBV7-6 and TRBJ2-7 gives the full variable domain: GAGVSQSPRYKVTKRGQDVALRCDPISGHVSLYWYRQALGQGPEFLTYFNYEAQQDKSGLPNDRFSAERPEGSISTLTIQRTEQRDSAMYRCASRDRVGEQYFGPGTRLTVT.

The V call is TRBV20-1, the J call TRBJ2-1; 11 nucleotides align to TRBD2. Germline CDR1 and CDR2: DFQATT and SNEGSKA (reference sequence). This CDR3 contains 15 residues. V trimming: 1 base; J trimming: 7 bases; junction bases outside the gene matches: 6. The CDR3 sequence is CSARATSGNFNEQFF. CDR3 bases: TGCAGTGCTAGAGCGACTAGCGGGAATTTTAATGAGCAGTTCTTC.

The chain combines TRBV7-2 with TRBJ2-3, with D perhaps TRBD2 (5 bases). Germline CDR1 SGHTA, CDR2 FQGNSA. This CDR3 is 14 amino acids long. V was pared by 1 base and J by 3 bases, with 8 bases between. The CDR3 region is CASSLGLKTDTQYF. The CDR3 DNA reads as TGTGCCAGCAGCTTAGGACTAAAGACAGATACGCAGTATTTT.

The rearrangement links TRBV7-3 to TRBJ2-6; tentative D call: TRBD1 (6 bases). CDR3 length equals 20 residues. The germline gives CDR1 SGHTA, CDR2 FQGTGA. The V gene lost 0 bases and the J gene lost 1 base, with 19 bases spanning the gap. As DNA, the CDR3 is TGTGCCAGCAGCTTAACGCCCCGACAGGCTCCCAATTCTGGGGCCAACGTCCTGACTTTC. This gives the protein CASSLTPRQAPNSGANVLTF.

CDR3 region: CASSSPGQGADEQYF. The DNA of the CDR3 is TGTGCCAGCAGCTCCCCGGGACAGGGGGCGGACGAGCAGTACTTC. The J gene is TRBJ2-7, the V gene TRBV3-1; 12 bases align to TRBD1. From germline, CDR1 is LGHDT and CDR2 YNNKEL (reference sequence). The CDR3 is made up of 15 amino acids. J gave up 5 bases and V 5 bases, and 7 bases lay outside the gene matches.

This chain connects TRBV2 to TRBJ1-4; D unclear. Trimming stripped 3 bases from V and 6 bases from J, with 11 bases between. Germline values: CDR1 SNHLY, CDR2 FYNNEI. This CDR3 has 14 residues. The CDR3 reads CASSETDADEKLFF. CDR3 coding DNA: TGTGCCAGCAGTGAGACGGACGCCGATGAAAAACTGTTTTTT.

The chain recombines TRBV5-1 with TRBJ2-7, with 9 bases identical to TRBD1. The assigned J gene may be wrong: the sequence end matches TRBJ2-5 better. CDR3 length equals 14 residues. Germline V lookup: CDR1 SGHRS, CDR2 YFSETQ. The CDR3 protein is CASSGGTGKETQYF. DNA for the CDR3: TGCGCCAGCAGCGGAGGGACAGGGAAAGAGACCCAGTACTTC.

This sequence joins TRBV20-1 and TRBJ2-1, with D perhaps matching TRBD1 or TRBD2 (6 bases each). Judging by the DNA end, TRBJ2-7 fits better; the J call may be wrong. CDR3 length: 15 amino acids. Germline V gives CDR1 DFQATT, CDR2 SNEGSKA (reference sequence). As DNA, the CDR3 is TGCAGTGCTAGCCCCCTAGTGGGGGGCTACAATGAGCAGTACTTC. Its protein is CSASPLVGGYNEQYF.

This clonotype was seen a few times. The chain combines TRBV18 with TRBJ1-5; D is possibly TRBD1 (5 bases). Germline CDR1 KGHSH, CDR2 LQKENI. There are 16 residues in the CDR3. Trimming left V 3 bases short and J 9 bases short, with 21 bases between. The CDR3 sequence is CASSPGQRAGFAPQHF. CDR3 DNA sequence: TGTGCCAGCTCACCGGGGCAGCGGGCGGGGTTCGCGCCCCAGCATTTT. Full variable domain (missing parts from reference TRBV18 and TRBJ1-5): NAGVMQNPRHLVRRRGQEARLRCSPMKGHSHVYWYRQLPEEGLKFMVYLQKENIIDESGMPKERFSAEFPKEGPSILRIQQVVRGDSAAYFCASSPGQRAGFAPQHFGDGTRLSIL.

V is TRBV2 and J is TRBJ1-2; 8 nucleotides align to TRBD1. Trimming removed 4 bases from V and 7 bases from J; junction bases left unmatched: 8. CDR1 is SNHLY and CDR2 is FYNNEI in the germline V gene. The length of the CDR3 is 14 residues. The CDR3 nucleotides read TGTGCCAGCAGTGCAACGACAGGGGTCGGTGGCTACACCTTC. Translated: CASSATTGVGGYTF.

This clonotype was detected a few times. The rearrangement uses TRBV7-9 and TRBJ1-4; the match to TRBD1 covers 11 bases. Germline assignment: CDR1 SEHNR and CDR2 FQNEAQ (reference sequence). Losses at the gene ends were 4 bases for V and 2 bases for J; bases not matched to a gene: 3. This CDR3 region has 16 residues. The CDR3 here is CASSSGQGATNEKLFF. The CDR3 region has the DNA TGTGCCAGCAGCTCCGGACAGGGGGCGACTAATGAAAAACTGTTTTTT.

This clonotype was seen a single time. The CDR3 nucleotides read TGTGCCAGCAGCGGGGGGGCGGTGGACAATGAGCAGTTCTTC. Translation: CASSGGAVDNEQFF. The chain is built from TRBV9 and TRBJ2-1, with D possibly being TRBD1 or TRBD2 (6 bases each). Per germline, CDR1 SGDLS and CDR2 YYNGEE. This CDR3 is 14 amino acids long. Trimming shortened V by 3 bases and J by 5 bases, and 12 bases separated the two germline ends. Full variable domain (remainder filled in from reference TRBV9 and TRBJ2-1): DSGVTQTPKHLITATGQRVTLRCSPRSGDLSVYWYQQSLDQGLQFLIQYYNGEERAKGNILERFSAQQFPDLHSELNLSSLELGDSALYFCASSGGAVDNEQFFGPGTRLTVL.

This clonotype was counted between two and nine times. This chain connects TRBV6-2 or TRBV6-3 to TRBJ2-1; TRBD2 matches 8 bases. Germline CDR1 MNHEY, CDR2 SVGEGT. This CDR3 is built from 18 residues. V lost 1 base, J lost 2 bases, and 10 bases stayed unmatched. This CDR3 reads CASSYYVPSGSTYNEQFF. The CDR3 bases are TGTGCCAGCAGTTACTACGTCCCTAGCGGGTCGACCTACAATGAGCAGTTCTTC.

The J gene is TRBJ1-5, the V gene TRBV12-3 or TRBV12-4; D not certain. Trimming cost V 8 bases and J 1 base, with 9 bases left between them. CDR3 length: 13 amino acids. The CDR3 nucleotides are TGTGCCAGCCACAAGGACAGCAATCAGCCCCAGCATTTT. This sequence encodes CASHKDSNQPQHF.

The rearrangement joins TRBV6-6 to TRBJ1-4, with 7 bases lining up with TRBD1. V lost 7 bases, J lost 8 bases, and 10 bases stayed unmatched. The CDR3 length is 14 residues. CDR1 is MNHNY and CDR2 is SVGAGI in the germline V gene (reference sequence). Written as DNA, the CDR3 is TGTGCCAGCAACCGAGGGGGCCCTACAGAAAAACTGTTTTTT. Its protein product is CASNRGGPTEKLFF.

This clonotype was seen just once. This sequence may be a read error, since a much larger clone differs from it by one base. The V call is TRBV6-1, the J call TRBJ1-4; 11 bases align to TRBD1. The CDR3 consists of 16 residues. Germline V gives CDR1 MNHNS, CDR2 SASEGT. Losses at the gene ends were 4 bases for V and 3 bases for J; bases not matched to a gene: 4. The CDR3, as DNA: TGTGCCAGCAGTGGGGGACAGGGGGTTTCTAATGAAAAACTGTTTTTT. Amino acids: CASSGGQGVSNEKLFF.

V usage is TRBV5-1 and J usage is TRBJ2-1; TRBD1 might be the D (9 bases). Trimming removed 4 bases at V and 7 bases at J, with 18 bases between. CDR3 length: 15 amino acids. Germline V CDR1 and CDR2: SGHRS, YFSETQ. The CDR3 DNA is TGCGCCAGCAGCGTAGGGACAGGGACTAGTAATGAGCAGTTCTTC. This encodes CASSVGTGTSNEQFF.

This clonotype was counted a few times. The chain has TRBV11-2 and TRBJ2-3; D might be TRBD1 (6 bases). The CDR3 loop spans 14 amino acids. Germline V gene data show CDR1 as SGHAT and CDR2 as FQNNGV. V gave up 7 bases and J gave up 2 bases, with 13 bases separating them. In DNA, the CDR3 is TGTGCCAGCAACTCTCAGGGGCACACAGATACGCAGTATTTT. The encoded protein is CASNSQGHTDTQYF.

V and J are TRBV2 and TRBJ1-5; unclear D gene. Deletions cut 5 bases from V and 1 base from J, with 6 bases between. Per germline, CDR1 SNHLY and CDR2 FYNNEI. The CDR3 loop spans 13 amino acids. CDR3 in DNA: TGTGCCAGCAGTAAGTGGAGCAATCAGCCCCAGCATTTT. Translation: CASSKWSNQPQHF.

DNA of the CDR3: TGCAGTGCTAGAGCAGAGGGGGGGAGGGCCGAGTACAATGAGCAGTTCTTC. Translation gives CSARAEGGRAEYNEQFF. The chain joins TRBV20-1 to TRBJ2-1; TRBD2 is a possible D gene (7 bases). V was clipped by 1 base and J by 4 bases, with 20 bases between them. CDR3 length: 17 residues. CDR1 is DFQATT, CDR2 SNEGSKA, per germline (reference sequence).

The rearrangement links TRBV7-2 to TRBJ1-2, with D maybe TRBD1 (6 bases). Looked up from germline, CDR1 is SGHTA and CDR2 is FQGNSA. V gave up 2 bases and J gave up 6 bases, with 10 bases separating them. The CDR3 runs 13 residues. The CDR3 DNA is TGTGCCAGCAGCTTAACGGGGGCTGATGGCTACACCTTC. Its translation: CASSLTGADGYTF.

V gene TRBV28 combines with J gene TRBJ2-3, with 7 nucleotides matching TRBD2. Per germline, CDR1 MDHEN and CDR2 SYDVKM. With 3 bases clipped from V and 3 bases from J, the junction kept 6 bases outside the gene matches. The CDR3 is 15 amino acids. In nucleotides, the CDR3 is TGTGCCAGCAGTTTTCCATCAGCGGGAACAGATACGCAGTATTTT. Its protein product is CASSFPSAGTDTQYF.

Points on this clonotype: Mismatch with germline at one junction end may stem from a read error. The genes are TRBV27 and TRBJ1-2; TRBD1 matches 7 bases. This CDR3 is built from 13 residues. Germline loops: CDR1 MNHEY, CDR2 SMNVEV (reference sequence). CDR3 sequence reads: CAGSSAGGNGYTF. The CDR3 bases are TGTGCCGGCAGTTCCGCAGGGGGGAACGGCTACACCTTC.